The 31 T cell receptor beta chains given below trace back to one sample, sequenced in a study of technical replicates of blood from several donors. Produced via immunoSEQ multiplex PCR; TCRdb's table is partial and in-frame only. The top ten hold around 4% of the sample, which has tens of thousands of clones, almost 95% seen once. The sample comprised PBMCs. These receptor sequences come from a human donor in good health. Some clones in this sample may be carry-over from other donors' samples.

The rearrangement uses TRBV5-4 and TRBJ1-2, with no clear D. This CDR3 has 12 amino acids. Trimming shortened V by 4 bases and J by 5 bases, and 9 bases separated the two germline ends. CDR1 SGHNT and CDR2 YYREEE come from the germline V gene (reference sequence). CDR3 loop: CASSRTEYGYTF. The DNA of the CDR3 is TGTGCCAGCAGCCGGACTGAGTATGGCTACACCTTC.

This sequence joins TRBV5-6 and TRBJ2-7; D is possibly TRBD1 (6 bases). The CDR3 consists of 16 residues. Trimming took 0 bases from V and 0 from J, leaving 13 bases between them. CDR1 is SGHDT, CDR2 YYEEEE, per germline. CDR3: CASSLVGARNSYEQYF. In nucleotides, the CDR3 is TGTGCCAGCAGCTTGGTGGGGGCCCGAAACTCCTACGAGCAGTACTTC. The full variable domain, in which reference TRBV5-6 and TRBJ2-7 provide the parts outside the CDR3, is DAGVTQSPTHLIKTRGQQVTLRCSPKSGHDTVSWYQQALGQGPQFIFQYYEEEERQRGNFPDRFSGHQFPNYSSELNVNALLLGDSALYLCASSLVGARNSYEQYFGPGTRLTVT.

This clone is a singleton in its sample. The CDR3 sequence is CASSLVGPTDTQYF. Written as DNA, the CDR3 is TGTGCCAGCAGCTTGGTGGGGCCCACAGATACGCAGTATTTT. The chain recombines TRBV5-6 with TRBJ2-3, with a weak D call TRBD1 (5 bases). From germline, CDR1 is SGHDT and CDR2 YYEEEE. CDR3 length equals 14 residues. The V end lost 0 bases, the J end lost 2 bases, and 7 bases lay between the germline ends. Looking up the rest from reference TRBV5-6 and TRBJ2-3 gives the full variable domain: DAGVTQSPTHLIKTRGQQVTLRCSPKSGHDTVSWYQQALGQGPQFIFQYYEEEERQRGNFPDRFSGHQFPNYSSELNVNALLLGDSALYLCASSLVGPTDTQYFGPGTRLTVL.

The chain joins TRBV6-1 to TRBJ1-2; D uncertain. Germline CDR1 MNHNS, CDR2 SASEGT. Trimming removed 5 bases from V and 5 bases from J, with 15 bases in between. The CDR3 extends over 14 amino acids. In nucleotides, the CDR3 is TGTGCCAGCAGTATCGAGGCAGGAGGTTATGGCTACACCTTC. This translates into CASSIEAGGYGYTF.

The rearrangement links TRBV7-6 to TRBJ2-2, with TRBD2 matching over 8 bases. This CDR3 has 16 amino acids. Looked up from germline, CDR1 is SGHVS and CDR2 is FNYEAQ. Trimming removed 7 bases from V and 4 bases from J; junction bases left unmatched: 11. The CDR3: CASNTPGLEGTGELFF. CDR3 nucleotides: TGTGCCAGCAACACTCCGGGACTAGAGGGCACCGGGGAGCTGTTTTTT.

V and J are TRBV18 and TRBJ2-2, with D hard to call. The CDR3 totals 13 residues. The germline V gene encodes CDR1 KGHSH and CDR2 LQKENI. Trimming cost V 3 bases and J 5 bases, with 7 bases left between them. This chain's CDR3 is CASSPGGTGELFF. The DNA of the CDR3 is TGTGCCAGCTCACCCGGCGGTACCGGGGAGCTGTTTTTT.

The count of this clone is one. V gene TRBV4-1 combines with J gene TRBJ2-1; 11 nucleotides agree with TRBD2. This CDR3 has 17 amino acids. J gave up 4 bases and V 0 bases, and 5 bases lay outside the gene matches. Per the germline V gene, CDR1 is MGHRA and CDR2 is YSYEKL. Here the CDR3 DNA reads TGCGCCAGCAGCCAAGATCTGGCTAGCGGGGGGTACAATGAGCAGTTCTTC. Translated, it gives CASSQDLASGGYNEQFF.

The chain is built from TRBV5-1 and TRBJ1-1; 10 nucleotides line up with TRBD1. This CDR3 contains 14 residues. J gave up 4 bases and V 2 bases, and 2 bases lay outside the gene matches. Germline V gene sequence: CDR1 SGHRS, CDR2 YFSETQ. CDR3 in amino acids: CASSFGQGVTEAFF. The DNA for the CDR3 is TGCGCCAGCAGCTTCGGACAGGGGGTCACTGAAGCTTTCTTT.

The chain uses TRBV10-3 and TRBJ2-1; 13 bases map to TRBD2. J gave up 7 bases and V 3 bases, and 6 bases lay outside the gene matches. Germline V lookup: CDR1 ENHRY, CDR2 SYGVKD. The CDR3 is 16 amino acids. This chain's CDR3 is CAISDSTSGRINEQFF. Here the CDR3 DNA reads TGTGCCATCAGTGATTCGACTAGCGGGAGGATAAATGAGCAGTTCTTC.

The rearrangement joins TRBV27 to TRBJ2-7, with 7 bases lining up with TRBD2. The CDR3 is 13 residues long. V trimming: 6 bases; J trimming: 2 bases; junction bases outside the gene matches: 4. Germline V gives CDR1 MNHEY, CDR2 SMNVEV (reference sequence). The CDR3 loop reads CASRRGTTYEQYF. For the CDR3, the DNA is TGTGCCAGCAGGCGGGGGACCACCTACGAGCAGTACTTC.

The rearrangement links TRBV5-6 to TRBJ2-2, with 9 bases matching TRBD2. The CDR3 sequence is 17 residues long. CDR1 and CDR2 (germline): SGHDT, YYEEEE. Trimming cost V 4 bases and J 4 bases; bases outside gene matches: 11. The CDR3 loop is CASSPFELAGVTGELFF. The CDR3 DNA reads TGTGCCAGCAGCCCATTTGAGTTAGCGGGAGTCACCGGGGAGCTGTTTTTT. Supplemented by reference TRBV5-6 and TRBJ2-2, the full variable domain reads DAGVTQSPTHLIKTRGQQVTLRCSPKSGHDTVSWYQQALGQGPQFIFQYYEEEERQRGNFPDRFSGHQFPNYSSELNVNALLLGDSALYLCASSPFELAGVTGELFFGEGSRLTVL.

The rearrangement joins TRBV7-2 to TRBJ1-2; 8 bases are shared with TRBD1. The CDR3 sequence is 15 residues long. CDR1 is SGHTA and CDR2 is FQGNSA in the germline V gene. With V trimmed by 5 bases and J by 4 bases, 9 bases remained unmatched. The CDR3 bases are TGTGCCAGCAGCCCCAGCCAGGGGGCGGCCTATGGCTACACCTTC. This gives the protein CASSPSQGAAYGYTF.

This sequence joins TRBV7-9 and TRBJ1-4, with no clear D. Trimming took 0 bases from V and 6 from J, leaving 17 bases between them. The CDR3 loop spans 17 amino acids. The V gene's germline CDR1 is SEHNR and CDR2 FQNEAQ (reference sequence). The CDR3 loop is CASSLASATLGDEKLFF. In nucleotides, the CDR3 is TGTGCCAGCAGCTTAGCATCGGCGACCCTCGGGGATGAAAAACTGTTTTTT.

V gene TRBV6-5 combines with J gene TRBJ2-7, with 9 bases fitting TRBD1. Germline V gene lookup returns CDR1 MNHEY and CDR2 SVGAGI. J was trimmed by 2 bases and V by 0 bases; bases with no gene match: 2. This CDR3 has 15 residues. The CDR3 coding sequence is TGTGCCAGCAGTTACTCGGACAGGGGCGCCTACGAGCAGTACTTC. Protein product: CASSYSDRGAYEQYF.

At least ten counts were recorded for this clone. The J gene is TRBJ1-2, the V gene TRBV5-1; 9 nucleotides match TRBD1. V dropped 3 bases and J dropped 2; count of bases not matched to a gene: 8. Germline CDR1 reads SGHRS; CDR2 reads YFSETQ. The CDR3 loop spans 16 amino acids. CDR3 protein: CASSSRGTGNNYGYTF. Written as DNA, the CDR3 is TGCGCCAGCAGCTCCCGAGGGACAGGGAACAACTATGGCTACACCTTC.

The chain combines TRBV19 with TRBJ2-4; D unclear. The CDR3 sequence is 15 residues long. Germline V gene data show CDR1 as LNHDA and CDR2 as SQIVND (reference sequence). V lost 3 bases and J 3 bases, leaving 12 bases between the germline ends. The CDR3 coding sequence is TGTGCCAGTAGTATTACGGAGAGTGGCAAAAACATTCAGTACTTC. It yields the protein CASSITESGKNIQYF.

The chain links TRBV4-3 to TRBJ2-7; 9 bases fit TRBD1. The CDR3 runs to 14 residues. Germline CDR1 and CDR2: LGHNA and YSLEER. V shed 4 bases and J 7 bases; nucleotides not matched to a gene: 8. The CDR3 reads CASSPRDRVREQYF. In DNA, the CDR3 is TGCGCCAGCAGCCCCCGGGACAGGGTGAGAGAGCAGTACTTC.

This clone is a singleton in its sample. The chain links TRBV14 to TRBJ2-3; tentatively, D is TRBD1 (5 bases). The V and J ends lost 6 bases and 0 bases respectively, with 13 bases between them. CDR1 is SGHDN and CDR2 is FVKESK in the germline V gene. CDR3 length equals 15 residues. The DNA of the CDR3 is TGTGCCAGCAGTGACTGGGGCACTAGCACAGATACGCAGTATTTT. Encoded protein: CASSDWGTSTDTQYF.

The CDR3 here is CASSYSTPRATEAFF. The CDR3 nucleotides are TGTGCCAGCAGTTACTCGACACCCAGGGCCACTGAAGCTTTCTTT. The chain has TRBV6-5 and TRBJ1-1; tentative D call: TRBD1 (5 bases). CDR3 length equals 15 residues. Germline values: CDR1 MNHEY, CDR2 SVGAGI. The V and J ends lost 0 bases and 4 bases respectively, with 12 bases between them.

The V and J genes are TRBV5-4 and TRBJ2-7; D unresolved. The CDR3 contains 13 residues. The germline CDR1 and CDR2 sequences are SGHNT and YYREEE (reference sequence). The ends were cut back, 7 bases at V and 0 bases at J, with 11 bases in the middle. This CDR3 is CASQDTYSYEQYF. The CDR3 DNA reads TGTGCCAGCCAAGACACCTACTCCTACGAGCAGTACTTC.

The chain is built from TRBV6-5 and TRBJ1-2; D unresolved. CDR1 and CDR2 from the germline V gene are MNHEY and SVGAGI. V lost 7 bases and J lost 7, with 22 bases in between. This CDR3 is 15 amino acids long. CDR3 coding DNA: TGTGCCAGCACCACACCTCAGACCCCGGGAGGTGGCTACACCTTC. Its translation: CASTTPQTPGGGYTF.

This chain uses TRBV7-9 with TRBJ2-2; 11 bases match TRBD2. The V gene's germline CDR1 is SEHNR and CDR2 FQNEAQ (reference sequence). This CDR3 region has 15 residues. The ends lost 3 bases at V and 5 bases at J; junction bases unmatched: 2. The CDR3 DNA sequence: TGTGCCAGCAGCTTTAGCGGGAGGGCGACCGGGGAGCTGTTTTTT. Its protein product is CASSFSGRATGELFF.

The chain joins TRBV7-3 to TRBJ2-3; TRBD1 matches 7 bases. Unmatched junction bases numbered 1, after V lost 3 bases and J lost 1 base. The germline V gene encodes CDR1 SGHTA and CDR2 FQGTGA. The CDR3 has 14 residues. CDR3: CASSFTGGTDTQYF. The DNA of the CDR3 is TGTGCCAGCAGCTTCACAGGGGGCACAGATACGCAGTATTTT.

The V gene is TRBV4-3, the J gene TRBJ2-3; 8 bases are shared with TRBD2. The CDR3 contains 17 residues. The V gene end was trimmed by 4 bases and the J gene end by 0 bases; junction bases not matched to a gene: 9. Per the germline V gene, CDR1 is LGHNA and CDR2 is YSLEER. The CDR3 spells CASSRGPAGASTDTQYF. The CDR3 DNA follows: TGCGCCAGCAGCCGAGGCCCAGCGGGGGCAAGCACAGATACGCAGTATTTT.

V and J are TRBV5-1 and TRBJ1-5, with D unresolved. The CDR3 has 13 amino acids. The V gene's germline CDR1 is SGHRS and CDR2 YFSETQ. The V end lost 0 bases, the J end lost 7 bases, and 8 bases lay between the germline ends. CDR3 nucleotide sequence: TGCGCCAGCAGCTTGGACGGCGGGCAGCCCCAGCATTTT. Encoded protein: CASSLDGGQPQHF.

The V gene is TRBV9, the J gene TRBJ2-1; a possible D gene is TRBD1 (7 bases). The CDR3 contains 15 residues. V was trimmed by 4 bases and J by 7 bases, leaving 18 bases between them. Looked up from germline, CDR1 is SGDLS and CDR2 is YYNGEE. CDR3 in DNA: TGTGCCAGCAGCCCCCGACAGGGAGGTAGGAATGAGCAGTTCTTC. It translates to CASSPRQGGRNEQFF.

The chain carries TRBV6-1 and TRBJ2-7, with D possibly TRBD2 on 5 matching bases. With 5 bases removed from V and 0 bases from J, the gap between germline ends came to 14 bases. Germline V lookup: CDR1 MNHNS, CDR2 SASEGT. CDR3 size: 15 residues. CDR3 DNA sequence: TGTGCCAGCAGTCCTGCCGGGGTTATCTCCTACGAGCAGTACTTC. Amino acid sequence: CASSPAGVISYEQYF.

This clone turned up a few times. The genes are TRBV2 and TRBJ1-5; a possible D gene is TRBD1 (5 bases). The V end was cut by 6 bases, the J end by 0 bases, with 15 bases between. Per the germline V gene, CDR1 is SNHLY and CDR2 is FYNNEI. The CDR3 is 16 residues long. CDR3 sequence (DNA): TGTGCCAGCAGAGACCCTCAGGGTTATAGCAATCAGCCCCAGCATTTT. Protein: CASRDPQGYSNQPQHF. Full variable domain (outside the CDR3, taken from reference TRBV2 and TRBJ1-5): EPEVTQTPSHQVTQMGQEVILRCVPISNHLYFYWYRQILGQKVEFLVSFYNNEISEKSEIFDDQFSVERPDGSNFTLKIRSTKLEDSAMYFCASRDPQGYSNQPQHFGDGTRLSIL.

CDR3 amino acids: CASSVGRETGNTIYF. Written as DNA, the CDR3 is TGTGCCAGCAGCGTAGGACGGGAAACTGGAAACACCATATATTTT. The chain has TRBV9 and TRBJ1-3; D is ambiguous. There are 15 residues in the CDR3. V was pared by 0 bases and J by 2 bases, with 9 bases between. Germline V gene data show CDR1 as SGDLS and CDR2 as YYNGEE.

The chain employs TRBV5-1 and TRBJ2-2, with D perhaps TRBD1 (6 bases). The CDR3 length is 14 residues. V dropped 5 bases and J dropped 3 bases, with 11 bases sitting between them. Germline V lookup: CDR1 SGHRS, CDR2 YFSETQ. The CDR3 DNA is TGCGCCAGCAGAGCGGACAGTTACACCGGGGAGCTGTTTTTT. It specifies CASRADSYTGELFF. Variable domain in full (rest from reference TRBV5-1 and TRBJ2-2): KAGVTQTPRYLIKTRGQQVTLSCSPISGHRSVSWYQQTPGQGLQFLFEYFSETQRNKGNFPGRFSGRQFSNSRSEMNVSTLELGDSALYLCASRADSYTGELFFGEGSRLTVL.

Here the CDR3 DNA reads TGTGCCAGCAGCGGGACAGGGGGCGCGAACTATGGCTACACCTTC. Encoded protein: CASSGTGGANYGYTF. The chain uses TRBV9 and TRBJ1-2, with 11 bases identical to TRBD1. The V gene's germline CDR1 is SGDLS and CDR2 YYNGEE. The CDR3 loop spans 15 amino acids. The V and J ends lost 3 bases and 2 bases, in that order; junction bases with no gene match: 3.